This TCR beta chain was identified in a study of T cells in Graves' hyperthyroidism and ophthalmopathy. Researchers took RNA transcripts and amplified the TCR beta CDR3 regions from them. HTBI primers were employed in a first-round RT-PCR of the TCR CDR3. TCRdb passed the multiplex PCR reads through MiXCR, listing each CDR3 protein once. This table holds 360,000 or so distinct CDR3 sequences, 15% to 20% found once. This clonotype occurred many times. The CDR3 loop spans 11 amino acids. V lost 6 bases and J lost 11, with 13 bases in between. The germline V gene has CDR1 PRHDT and CDR2 FYEKMQ (reference sequence). The hyperthyroidism patients had all been newly diagnosed, and their disease duration was under 2 months. Their ages ranged from 18 to 65 years.

The receptor was isolated from a woman between 18 and 30 years old with Graves' hyperthyroidism. The sequenced sample was blood. This chain joins TRBV13 and TRBJ1-1, with D perhaps matching TRBD1 (5 bases). The CDR3 is CASRRWDAAFF. The CDR3 coding sequence is TGTGCCAGCAGGCGTTGGGACGCCGCTTTCTTT.